Listed below are T cell receptor beta chains from one sample, sequenced in a study of identical twins. Each CDR3 protein gets one entry after TCRdb re-called the 5' RACE reads with MiXCR. The sample consists of 200,000 to 250,000 distinct CDR3 sequences, roughly 7% of them appearing once. This sample also belongs to another study, concerning yellow fever vaccine responses in identical twins.

The specimen was memory (CD45RO+) T cells sorted from blood. The receptors originated from a woman in her late teens or twenties in good health. The CDR3 runs from the conserved cysteine through the conserved F or W. Each record gives: CDR3 length, D gene, V gene, clone size, J gene, CDR3 protein, CDR3 DNA. A D gene is named only where the DNA matches it firmly. Expanded clones get a size class; other rows say once, few or many, or leave the size out.

CDR3 length: 16; D gene: TRBD2; V gene: TRBV20-1; clone size: many; J gene: TRBJ2-7; CDR3 protein: CSARDATSGRSYEQYF; CDR3 DNA: TGCAGTGCTAGAGATGCTACTAGCGGGAGGTCCTACGAGCAGTACTTC
CDR3 length: 15; D gene: TRBD2; V gene: TRBV5-1; clone size: .; J gene: TRBJ2-5; CDR3 protein: CASSDGGAVGETQYF; CDR3 DNA: TGCGCCAGCAGCGACGGGGGGGCTGTGGGAGAGACCCAGTACTTC
CDR3 length: 15; D gene: .; V gene: TRBV28; clone size: few; J gene: TRBJ2-7; CDR3 protein: CASTRTESSPYEQYF; CDR3 DNA: TGTGCCAGCACCCGGACAGAATCATCCCCCTACGAGCAGTACTTC
CDR3 length: 16; D gene: .; V gene: TRBV5-1; clone size: many; J gene: TRBJ2-3; CDR3 protein: CASSPSTSSGTDTQYF; CDR3 DNA: TGCGCCAGCAGCCCCTCTACTAGCAGCGGTACAGATACGCAGTATTTT
CDR3 length: 12; D gene: .; V gene: TRBV20-1; clone size: few; J gene: TRBJ1-1; CDR3 protein: CSASESNTEAFF; CDR3 DNA: TGCAGTGCTAGTGAATCGAACACTGAAGCTTTCTTT
CDR3 length: 18; D gene: TRBD1; V gene: TRBV20-1; clone size: many; J gene: TRBJ2-3; CDR3 protein: CSARGGKGQGAFTDTQYF; CDR3 DNA: TGCAGTGCTAGAGGAGGAAAGGGACAGGGGGCGTTTACAGATACGCAGTATTTT
CDR3 length: 14; D gene: TRBD2; V gene: TRBV20-1; clone size: .; J gene: TRBJ2-3; CDR3 protein: CSAYWTSGGEGRYF; CDR3 DNA: TGCAGTGCCTACTGGACTAGCGGGGGGGAGGGTCGGTATTTT
CDR3 length: 14; D gene: .; V gene: TRBV27; clone size: few; J gene: TRBJ2-1; CDR3 protein: CASSLDGLNNEQFF; CDR3 DNA: TGTGCCAGCAGTTTAGACGGACTTAACAATGAGCAGTTCTTC
CDR3 length: 19; D gene: TRBD2; V gene: TRBV27; clone size: .; J gene: TRBJ2-5; CDR3 protein: CASSTLRLAGGGGQETQYF; CDR3 DNA: TGTGCCAGCAGTACACTTAGACTAGCGGGAGGGGGGGGCCAAGAGACCCAGTACTTC
CDR3 length: 15; D gene: TRBD2; V gene: TRBV2; clone size: .; J gene: TRBJ2-1; CDR3 protein: CASRIAGGTYNEQFF; CDR3 DNA: TGTGCCAGCAGAATAGCGGGGGGAACCTACAATGAGCAGTTCTTC
CDR3 length: 13; D gene: .; V gene: TRBV20-1; clone size: many; J gene: TRBJ2-2; CDR3 protein: CSARGENTGELFF; CDR3 DNA: TGCAGTGCTAGGGGGGAAAACACCGGGGAGCTGTTTTTT
CDR3 length: 16; D gene: TRBD2; V gene: TRBV5-1; clone size: .; J gene: TRBJ2-7; CDR3 protein: CASSATGAGSGRAAHF; CDR3 DNA: TGCGCCAGCAGCGCTACAGGGGCCGGGAGCGGGAGGGCGGCCCACTTC
CDR3 length: 20; D gene: TRBD2; V gene: TRBV7-2; clone size: many; J gene: TRBJ2-5; CDR3 protein: CASSLASHRGLAGGLETQYF; CDR3 DNA: TGTGCCAGCAGCTTAGCGTCTCACAGGGGATTAGCGGGGGGCTTGGAGACCCAGTACTTC
CDR3 length: 14; D gene: TRBD2; V gene: TRBV20-1; clone size: .; J gene: TRBJ2-3; CDR3 protein: CSARGGGDTDTQYF; CDR3 DNA: TGCAGTGCTAGAGGCGGGGGAGACACAGATACGCAGTATTTT
CDR3 length: 18; D gene: TRBD2; V gene: TRBV7-2; clone size: .; J gene: TRBJ2-5; CDR3 protein: CASSLARTSGGAGGTQYF; CDR3 DNA: TGTGCCAGCAGCTTAGCGCGGACTAGCGGGGGGGCCGGAGGGACCCAGTACTTC
CDR3 length: 13; D gene: .; V gene: TRBV6-1; clone size: .; J gene: TRBJ2-2; CDR3 protein: CACNAGNTGELFF; CDR3 DNA: TGTGCCTGCAACGCAGGGAACACCGGGGAGCTGTTTTTT